The next 18 T cell receptor beta chains were all read from a single sample in a study of OX40 agonist ivuxolimab in advanced cancers. Sequencing was performed with immunoSEQ multiplex PCR; in TCRdb, only in-frame clones are kept and a portion is missing. The sample contains some 64,000 clones, approximately 80% of which appear only once. Sequencing was performed on CD4+ or CD8+ T cells sorted from blood, taken in a trial of the OX40 agonist ivuxolimab. These TCRs come from an adult with an advanced solid tumor such as melanoma, head and neck, liver or kidney cancer.

The chain recombines TRBV7-9 with TRBJ1-1; D remains ambiguous. This CDR3 spans 13 amino acids. V was cut by 4 bases and J by 4 bases, with 10 bases left in between. Germline V gene lookup returns CDR1 SEHNR and CDR2 FQNEAQ (reference sequence). CDR3 nucleotides: TGTGCCAGCAGCTGGACCGTCGGCACTGAAGCTTTCTTT. Translating gives CASSWTVGTEAFF. Based on the CDR3 plus reference TRBV7-9 and TRBJ1-1, the full variable domain is DTGVSQNPRHKITKRGQNVTFRCDPISEHNRLYWYRQTLGQGPEFLTYFQNEAQLEKSRLLSDRFSAERPKGSFSTLEIQRTEQGDSAMYLCASSWTVGTEAFFGQGTRLTVV.

The chain is built from TRBV27 and TRBJ1-4; perhaps TRBD1 as D (5 bases). V lost 3 bases to trimming and J lost 4 bases, with 9 bases between them. In germline, CDR1 is MNHEY, CDR2 SMNVEV (reference sequence). The CDR3 is 14 residues long. The CDR3 DNA reads TGTGCCAGCAGTTTCGCAGGGAGTAATGAAAAACTGTTTTTT. It yields the protein CASSFAGSNEKLFF.

The gene calls are TRBV19 and TRBJ2-2, with TRBD1 matching over 9 bases. This CDR3 has 14 residues. V shed 7 bases and J 4 bases; nucleotides not matched to a gene: 4. Germline-derived CDR1 and CDR2 are LNHDA and SQIVND (reference sequence). The CDR3 protein is CASTDRGSTGELFF. For the CDR3, the DNA is TGTGCCAGTACTGACAGGGGGAGCACCGGGGAGCTGTTTTTT.

The chain joins TRBV5-1 to TRBJ2-1; perhaps D is TRBD1 or TRBD2 (5 bases each). CDR1 is SGHRS and CDR2 is YFSETQ in the germline V gene. The CDR3 is made up of 11 amino acids. Trimming removed 7 bases at V and 7 bases at J, with 9 bases between. CDR3 DNA sequence: TGCGCCAGCCGAGGGGTAAATGAGCAGTTCTTC. It is translated as CASRGVNEQFF.

This chain links TRBV28 with TRBJ2-2, with 11 bases fitting TRBD2. Germline assignment: CDR1 MDHEN and CDR2 SYDVKM. Trimming took 5 bases from V and 7 from J; bases not matched to a gene: 6. This CDR3 spans 15 amino acids. The DNA for the CDR3 is TGTGCCAGCAGTCTGATGCTAGCGGGAGGCGGGGAGCTGTTTTTT. Its protein product is CASSLMLAGGGELFF.

The CDR3 region has the DNA TGTGCCAGCAGCGTAGAGGGAGGGGCGCCCGGGGAGCTGTTTTTT. Translation gives CASSVEGGAPGELFF. The gene calls are TRBV9 and TRBJ2-2; 7 nucleotides match TRBD2. This CDR3 has 15 residues. Losses at the gene ends were 0 bases for V and 6 bases for J; bases not matched to a gene: 5. Germline assignment: CDR1 SGDLS and CDR2 YYNGEE. The variable domain in full, with the rest retrieved from reference TRBV9 and TRBJ2-2, is DSGVTQTPKHLITATGQRVTLRCSPRSGDLSVYWYQQSLDQGLQFLIQYYNGEERAKGNILERFSAQQFPDLHSELNLSSLELGDSALYFCASSVEGGAPGELFFGEGSRLTVL.

This chain connects TRBV2 to TRBJ2-1; 9 bases agree with TRBD2. This CDR3 comprises 18 residues. Germline V gene sequence: CDR1 SNHLY, CDR2 FYNNEI. With 1 base clipped from V and 0 bases from J, the junction kept 7 bases outside the gene matches. CDR3 DNA sequence: TGTGCCAGCAGTGAAGTAATTAGCGGGAGTTTCTCCTACAATGAGCAGTTCTTC. This sequence encodes CASSEVISGSFSYNEQFF. The full variable domain, completed using reference TRBV2 and TRBJ2-1, is EPEVTQTPSHQVTQMGQEVILRCVPISNHLYFYWYRQILGQKVEFLVSFYNNEISEKSEIFDDQFSVERPDGSNFTLKIRSTKLEDSAMYFCASSEVISGSFSYNEQFFGPGTRLTVL.

This chain joins TRBV2 and TRBJ1-2; D possibly corresponds to TRBD1 (5 bases). The CDR3 loop spans 12 amino acids. Germline V gene lookup returns CDR1 SNHLY and CDR2 FYNNEI. V lost 9 bases, J lost 2 bases, and 10 bases lay in between. The CDR3, as DNA: TGTGCCAGATCAGGGACCAACTATGGCTACACCTTC. Its translation: CARSGTNYGYTF. The full variable domain, rest sourced from reference TRBV2 and TRBJ1-2, is EPEVTQTPSHQVTQMGQEVILRCVPISNHLYFYWYRQILGQKVEFLVSFYNNEISEKSEIFDDQFSVERPDGSNFTLKIRSTKLEDSAMYFCARSGTNYGYTFGSGTRLTVV.

The chain joins TRBV6-1 to TRBJ2-7, with 8 bases matching TRBD1. Germline V gene lookup returns CDR1 MNHNS and CDR2 SASEGT. V lost 5 bases to trimming and J lost 6 bases; unmatched junction nucleotides: 9. The CDR3 has 14 residues. This chain's CDR3 is CASSLDRASGEQYF. CDR3 coding DNA: TGTGCCAGCAGTCTGGACAGGGCCTCGGGCGAGCAGTACTTC.

The chain employs TRBV7-9 and TRBJ1-3; D uncertain. The V end was cut by 2 bases, the J end by 0 bases, with 11 bases between. This CDR3 is built from 16 residues. Germline CDR1 reads SEHNR; CDR2 reads FQNEAQ (reference sequence). Here the CDR3 DNA reads TGTGCCAGCAGCTTAACCCCCTGGAGCTCTGGAAACACCATATATTTT. Translated, it gives CASSLTPWSSGNTIYF.

The chain uses TRBV6-1 and TRBJ2-2; 8 nucleotides align to TRBD1. With V trimmed by 5 bases and J by 5 bases, 4 bases remained unmatched. The CDR3 runs to 14 residues. Germline loops: CDR1 MNHNS, CDR2 SASEGT. The CDR3 nucleotides are TGTGCCAGCAGTAGGGGACAGGATACCGGGGAGCTGTTTTTT. Translation: CASSRGQDTGELFF.

The rearrangement uses TRBV5-1 and TRBJ2-1, with 9 bases lining up with TRBD2. Germline V gene data show CDR1 as SGHRS and CDR2 as YFSETQ. The CDR3 sequence is 15 residues long. With 4 bases clipped from V and 10 bases from J, the junction kept 12 bases outside the gene matches. Written as DNA, the CDR3 is TGCGCCAGCAGCCCGGGCGGGGGGGATCTAGAAGAGCAGTTCTTC. Translation: CASSPGGGDLEEQFF.

This clone has a handful of counts. This chain uses TRBV10-3 with TRBJ1-1; TRBD1 is a possible D gene (5 bases). This CDR3 comprises 16 residues. With 2 bases removed from V and 0 bases from J, the gap between germline ends came to 13 bases. The germline gives CDR1 ENHRY, CDR2 SYGVKD. The CDR3 DNA sequence: TGTGCCATCAGTGAGCCCCGGACAAGCATGAACACTGAAGCTTTCTTT. The encoded protein is CAISEPRTSMNTEAFF.

J is TRBJ2-5 and V is TRBV7-5. TRBV7-5 is a known pseudogene. The CDR3 runs 15 residues. CDR3 nucleotides: TGTGTCAGAAGCTTAGGACGCCCGTGGGGAGAGACCCAGTACTTC. Translation gives CVRSLGRPWGETQYF.

This clone is labeled as medium-sized. The chain links TRBV11-2 to TRBJ1-2; D is undetermined. Germline V gives CDR1 SGHAT, CDR2 FQNNGV. The V gene lost 5 bases and the J gene lost 8 bases, with 15 bases spanning the gap. The CDR3 has 13 amino acids. CDR3 protein: CASSPGHIGGYTF. Written as DNA, the CDR3 is TGTGCCAGCAGCCCCGGCCACATAGGGGGCTACACCTTC.

The J gene is TRBJ2-1, the V gene TRBV9; D is possibly TRBD1 (6 bases). CDR3 size: 14 residues. The V gene's germline CDR1 is SGDLS and CDR2 YYNGEE. V lost 3 bases and J lost 7, with 14 bases in between. The CDR3 bases are TGTGCCAGCAGCGCCCGGGACATTCAAAATGAGCAGTTCTTC. As protein: CASSARDIQNEQFF.

This clone was observed once. The chain joins TRBV7-9 to TRBJ2-7, with 10 bases that match TRBD1. The CDR3 has 17 amino acids. Germline V gene lookup returns CDR1 SEHNR and CDR2 FQNEAQ (reference sequence). V lost 1 base, J lost 2 bases, and 8 bases stayed unmatched. The CDR3 DNA sequence: TGTGCCAGCAGCTTAGTAGTATCGGGGACAGGGGCCTACGAGCAGTACTTC. Protein: CASSLVVSGTGAYEQYF.

The chain carries TRBV5-1 and TRBJ1-2; D gene unclear. CDR1 and CDR2 (germline): SGHRS, YFSETQ. CDR3 length: 13 amino acids. Trimming cost V 4 bases and J 0 bases, with 7 bases left between them. The CDR3 here is CASSGGSNYGYTF. The CDR3, as DNA: TGCGCCAGCAGCGGCGGATCTAACTATGGCTACACCTTC.